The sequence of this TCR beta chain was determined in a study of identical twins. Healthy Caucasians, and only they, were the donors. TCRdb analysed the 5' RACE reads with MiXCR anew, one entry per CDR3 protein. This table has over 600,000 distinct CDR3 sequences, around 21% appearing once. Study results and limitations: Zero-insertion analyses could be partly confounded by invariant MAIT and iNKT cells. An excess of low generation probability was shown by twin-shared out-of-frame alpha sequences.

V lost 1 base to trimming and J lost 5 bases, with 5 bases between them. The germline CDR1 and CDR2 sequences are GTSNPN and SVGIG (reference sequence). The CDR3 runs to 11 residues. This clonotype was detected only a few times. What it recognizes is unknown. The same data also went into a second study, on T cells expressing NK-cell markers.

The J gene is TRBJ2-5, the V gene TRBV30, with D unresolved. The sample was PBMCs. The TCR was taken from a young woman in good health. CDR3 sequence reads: CAWSDWETQYF. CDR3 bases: TGTGCCTGGAGTGACTGGGAGACCCAGTACTTC.